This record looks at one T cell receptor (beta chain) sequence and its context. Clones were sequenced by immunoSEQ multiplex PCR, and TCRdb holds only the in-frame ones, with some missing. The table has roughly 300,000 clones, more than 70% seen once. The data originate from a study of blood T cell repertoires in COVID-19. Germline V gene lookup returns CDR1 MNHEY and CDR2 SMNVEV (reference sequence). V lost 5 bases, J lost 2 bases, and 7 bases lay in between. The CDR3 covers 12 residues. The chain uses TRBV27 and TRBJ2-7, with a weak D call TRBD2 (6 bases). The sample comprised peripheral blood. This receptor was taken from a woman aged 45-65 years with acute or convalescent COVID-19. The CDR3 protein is CASSGGAYEQYF. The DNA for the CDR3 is TGTGCCAGCAGTGGCGGGGCCTACGAGCAGTACTTC.